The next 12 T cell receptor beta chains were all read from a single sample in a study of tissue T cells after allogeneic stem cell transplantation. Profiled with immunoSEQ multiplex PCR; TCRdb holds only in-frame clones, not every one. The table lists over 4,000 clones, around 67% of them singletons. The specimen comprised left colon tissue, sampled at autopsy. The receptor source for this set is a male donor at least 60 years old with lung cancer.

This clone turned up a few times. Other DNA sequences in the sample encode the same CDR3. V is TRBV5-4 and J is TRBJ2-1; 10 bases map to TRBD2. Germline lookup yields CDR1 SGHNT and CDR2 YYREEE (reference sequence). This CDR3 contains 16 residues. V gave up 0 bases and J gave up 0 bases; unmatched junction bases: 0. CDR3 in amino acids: CASSLASGGSYNEQFF. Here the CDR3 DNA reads TGTGCCAGCAGCTTGGCTAGCGGGGGCTCCTACAATGAGCAGTTCTTC.

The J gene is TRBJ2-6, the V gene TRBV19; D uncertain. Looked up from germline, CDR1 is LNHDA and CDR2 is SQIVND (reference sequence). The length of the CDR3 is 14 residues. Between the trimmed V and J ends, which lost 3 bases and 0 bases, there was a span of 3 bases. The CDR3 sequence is CASSMPSGANVLTF. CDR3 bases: TGTGCCAGTAGTATGCCCTCTGGGGCCAACGTCCTGACTTTC.

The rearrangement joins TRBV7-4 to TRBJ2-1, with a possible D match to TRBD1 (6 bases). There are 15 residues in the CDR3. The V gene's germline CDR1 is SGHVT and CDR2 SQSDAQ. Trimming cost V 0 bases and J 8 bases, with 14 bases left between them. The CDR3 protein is CASSLAGTPNDEQFF. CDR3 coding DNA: TGTGCCAGCAGCTTAGCCGGGACACCCAACGATGAGCAGTTCTTC.

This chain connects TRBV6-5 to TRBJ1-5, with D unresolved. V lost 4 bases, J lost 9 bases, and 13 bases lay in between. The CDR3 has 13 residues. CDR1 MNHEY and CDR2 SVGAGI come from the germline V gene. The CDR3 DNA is TGTGCCAGCAGTTCAGCGGCGGGAAGGCCCCAGCATTTT. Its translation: CASSSAAGRPQHF.

The CDR3 reads CASSLAGHSYEQYF. The CDR3 DNA sequence: TGTGCCAGCAGCTTAGCGGGACACTCCTACGAGCAGTACTTC. This chain uses TRBV11-1 with TRBJ2-7, with D maybe TRBD1 (6 bases). This CDR3 contains 14 residues. The V and J ends lost 0 bases and 0 bases respectively, with 6 bases between them. Germline assignment: CDR1 SGHAT and CDR2 FQDESV (reference sequence).

For the CDR3, the DNA is TGCGCCAGCAGCCGGACAGGGGCAGCTAACTATGGCTACACCTTC. Protein: CASSRTGAANYGYTF. The chain is built from TRBV4-3 and TRBJ1-2; 9 bases agree with TRBD1. The CDR3 runs to 15 residues. Germline trimming cut 4 bases from V and 0 bases from J; bases unmatched to any gene: 3. The germline V gene has CDR1 LGHNA and CDR2 YSLEER.

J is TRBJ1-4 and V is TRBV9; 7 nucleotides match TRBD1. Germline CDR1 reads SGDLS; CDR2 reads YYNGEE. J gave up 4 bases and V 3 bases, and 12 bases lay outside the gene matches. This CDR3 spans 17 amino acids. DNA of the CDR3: TGTGCCAGCAGCGCCCACGGCGGGACAGTTCTTAATGAAAAACTGTTTTTT. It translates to CASSAHGGTVLNEKLFF.

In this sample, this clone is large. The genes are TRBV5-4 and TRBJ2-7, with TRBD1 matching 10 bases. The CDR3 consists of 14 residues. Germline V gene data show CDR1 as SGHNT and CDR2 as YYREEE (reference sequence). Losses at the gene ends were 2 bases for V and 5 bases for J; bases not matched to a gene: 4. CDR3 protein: CASSFRDRGNEQYF. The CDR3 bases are TGTGCCAGCAGCTTCCGGGACAGGGGAAACGAGCAGTACTTC.

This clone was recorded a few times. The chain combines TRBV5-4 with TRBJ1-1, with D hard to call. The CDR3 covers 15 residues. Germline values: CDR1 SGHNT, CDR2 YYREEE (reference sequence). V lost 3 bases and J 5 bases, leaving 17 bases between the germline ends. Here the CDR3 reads CASSWRPDLGTEAFF. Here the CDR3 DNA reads TGTGCCAGCAGCTGGAGACCCGATCTTGGTACTGAAGCTTTCTTT. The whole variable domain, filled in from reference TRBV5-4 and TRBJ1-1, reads ETGVTQSPTHLIKTRGQQVTLRCSSQSGHNTVSWYQQALGQGPQFIFQYYREEENGRGNFPPRFSGLQFPNYSSELNVNALELDDSALYLCASSWRPDLGTEAFFGQGTRLTVV.

CDR3 protein: CASSSKREEREQFF. DNA of the CDR3: TGTGCCAGCAGCTCTAAGCGGGAGGAACGGGAGCAGTTCTTC. The rearrangement joins TRBV7-9 to TRBJ2-1; 9 positions match TRBD2. The CDR3 contains 14 residues. Germline loops: CDR1 SEHNR, CDR2 FQNEAQ (reference sequence). Trimming at V came to 4 bases and at J to 10 bases, leaving 8 bases not matched to a gene.

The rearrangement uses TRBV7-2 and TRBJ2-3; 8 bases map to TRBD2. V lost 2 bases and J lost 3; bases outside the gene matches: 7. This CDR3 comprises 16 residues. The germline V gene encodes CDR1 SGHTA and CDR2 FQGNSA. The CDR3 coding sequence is TGTGCCAGCAGCTTACGGAGCGGGAGTGGTACAGATACGCAGTATTTT. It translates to CASSLRSGSGTDTQYF.

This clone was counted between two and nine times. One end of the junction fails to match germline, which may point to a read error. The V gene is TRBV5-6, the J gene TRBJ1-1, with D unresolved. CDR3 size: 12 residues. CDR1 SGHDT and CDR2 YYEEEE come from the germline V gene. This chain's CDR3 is CASSLRGTEAFF. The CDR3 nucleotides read TGTGCCAGCAGCTTACGCGGAACTGAGGCTTTCTTT.